The 18 T cell receptor beta chains presented below share a single source sample, sequenced in a study of blood T cell repertoires in COVID-19. This table comes from immunoSEQ multiplex PCR, and its TCRdb copy is limited to in-frame clones, with some not included. The sample lists tens of thousands of clones; around 75% were seen once. What was sequenced was peripheral blood. Every receptor here comes from a woman aged 80 or older with active or convalescent COVID-19.

The rearrangement joins TRBV7-2 to TRBJ2-1, with TRBD2 matching over 8 bases. CDR3 length: 15 amino acids. Trimming cost V 6 bases and J 3 bases; bases outside gene matches: 7. CDR1 SGHTA and CDR2 FQGNSA come from the germline V gene. CDR3 amino acids: CASRFGGAYYNEQFF. CDR3 nucleotides: TGTGCCAGCAGGTTCGGGGGGGCCTACTACAATGAGCAGTTCTTC.

The V gene is TRBV6-5, the J gene TRBJ2-3, with D possibly being TRBD2 (5 bases). Germline CDR1 MNHEY, CDR2 SVGAGI. Trimming shortened V by 6 bases and J by 6 bases, and 16 bases separated the two germline ends. This CDR3 is built from 14 residues. The CDR3, as DNA: TGTGCCAGCAGAACGGGGTTGGGTTGGGATACGCAGTATTTT. Protein sequence: CASRTGLGWDTQYF.

This clone has just a few counts. The J gene is TRBJ2-4, the V gene TRBV3-1 (or the pseudogene TRBV3-2); D unclear. The CDR3 runs 12 residues. CDR1 is LGHDT and CDR2 is YNNKEL in the germline V gene (reference sequence). V was trimmed by 11 bases and J by 0 bases, leaving 8 bases between them. CDR3 in amino acids: CALILAKNIQYF. CDR3 DNA sequence: TGTGCCCTTATTTTAGCCAAAAACATTCAGTACTTC.

V gene TRBV5-1 combines with J gene TRBJ2-5, with TRBD2 matching over 8 bases. After removal of 7 bases from V and 3 bases from J, the junction contained 11 bases not matched to a gene. From germline, CDR1 is SGHRS and CDR2 YFSETQ. The length of the CDR3 is 15 residues. The CDR3 bases are TGCGCCAGCCAACTTGAACTAGCGGAAAAAGAGACCCAGTACTTC. This translates into CASQLELAEKETQYF.

The chain has TRBV4-2 and TRBJ2-2; no clear D gene. CDR3 size: 15 residues. The germline V and J ends were trimmed by 1 base and 5 bases, with 11 bases remaining between them. Per germline, CDR1 LGHNA and CDR2 YNFKEQ. The CDR3 loop is CASSQGSTSTGELFF. CDR3 in DNA: TGTGCCAGCAGCCAAGGAAGCACCTCAACCGGGGAGCTGTTTTTT.

The chain employs TRBV6-1 and TRBJ1-2; no definite D call. CDR3 length equals 15 residues. Germline lookup yields CDR1 MNHNS and CDR2 SASEGT. The V end was cut by 0 bases, the J end by 5 bases, with 13 bases between. CDR3 residues: CASSEAGSPGYGYTF. In DNA, the CDR3 is TGTGCCAGCAGTGAAGCCGGCAGTCCGGGGTATGGCTACACCTTC.

The rearrangement joins TRBV9 to TRBJ1-1; D gene uncertain. Per the germline V gene, CDR1 is SGDLS and CDR2 is YYNGEE. The CDR3 covers 15 residues. Deletions cut 4 bases from V and 1 base from J, with 14 bases between. The CDR3 here is CASSIGPAGNTEAFF. The DNA of the CDR3 is TGTGCCAGCAGCATAGGTCCGGCGGGGAACACTGAAGCTTTCTTT. Full variable domain (remainder filled in from reference TRBV9 and TRBJ1-1): DSGVTQTPKHLITATGQRVTLRCSPRSGDLSVYWYQQSLDQGLQFLIQYYNGEERAKGNILERFSAQQFPDLHSELNLSSLELGDSALYFCASSIGPAGNTEAFFGQGTRLTVV.

The V call is TRBV11-2, the J call TRBJ2-2; 8 bases map to TRBD2. CDR3 length: 16 residues. J lost 4 bases, V lost 6 bases, and 10 bases had no gene match. The V gene's germline CDR1 is SGHAT and CDR2 FQNNGV. Written as DNA, the CDR3 is TGTGCCAGCAGGCCCCTATCAGCGGGAGCCACCGGGGAGCTGTTTTTT. Amino acid sequence: CASRPLSAGATGELFF.

This sequence joins TRBV27 and TRBJ2-1; a possible D gene is TRBD1 (5 bases). CDR1 is MNHEY and CDR2 is SMNVEV in the germline V gene (reference sequence). This CDR3 has 13 residues. Trimming pared 4 bases from V and 10 bases from J, leaving 14 bases between. CDR3 DNA sequence: TGTGCCAGCAGTTCCTCCCAGGGCTGGGAGCAGTTCTTC. Amino acid sequence: CASSSSQGWEQFF.

The chain combines TRBV21-1 with TRBJ2-3; the table names TRBD1, a call not compared with the DNA. TRBV21-1 is given as a pseudogene. The CDR3 totals 14 residues. CDR3 loop: CASRMGQATDTQYF. DNA for the CDR3: TGTGCCAGCCGCATGGGACAGGCCACGGATACGCAGTATTTT.

This clone was detected ten times or more. This chain links TRBV2 with TRBJ2-1; D is ambiguous. Germline CDR1 SNHLY, CDR2 FYNNEI. V was shortened by 5 bases and J by 7 bases, with 15 bases between the two germline ends. The CDR3 is made up of 14 amino acids. Here the CDR3 reads CASSPLLTRNEQFF. Here the CDR3 DNA reads TGTGCCAGCAGTCCCTTACTTACTCGTAATGAGCAGTTCTTC.

The rearrangement uses TRBV7-2 and TRBJ2-1; 12 bases line up with TRBD1. The CDR3 length is 17 residues. Unmatched junction bases numbered 15, after V lost 7 bases and J lost 8 bases. Per the germline V gene, CDR1 is SGHTA and CDR2 is FQGNSA. The CDR3 DNA reads TGTGCCAGCACCGAATCTTCCGGGGGGACAGGGGGCTATGAGCAGTTCTTC. This codes for CASTESSGGTGGYEQFF.

The CDR3 nucleotides read TGTGCCAGCAGCTTGTACCATCCTCGGTTGTCCGGCTCCTACAATGAGCAGTTCTTC. It translates to CASSLYHPRLSGSYNEQFF. The chain links TRBV5-4 to TRBJ2-1; D not resolved. The CDR3 covers 19 residues. V gave up 1 base and J gave up 0 bases, with 20 bases separating them. Germline V gene sequence: CDR1 SGHNT, CDR2 YYREEE (reference sequence).

This clone was detected only once. The CDR3 reads CATSDPGTSGSYNEQFF. The CDR3 DNA reads TGTGCCACCAGTGACCCCGGGACTAGCGGTTCCTACAATGAGCAGTTCTTC. V gene TRBV24-1 combines with J gene TRBJ2-1; TRBD2 matches at 11 bases. The CDR3 has 17 residues. The V segment lost 4 bases and the J segment 1 base; nucleotides outside the gene matches: 5. Germline-derived CDR1 and CDR2 are KGHDR and SFDVKD.

The chain is built from TRBV5-1 and TRBJ2-1, with 7 bases matching TRBD2. Germline CDR1 SGHRS, CDR2 YFSETQ. The CDR3 sequence is 14 residues long. With V trimmed by 0 bases and J by 4 bases, 1 base remained unmatched. The DNA of the CDR3 is TGCGCCAGCAGCTTGGGGGACTATTACAATGAGCAGTTCTTC. It encodes CASSLGDYYNEQFF.

There are a few counts of this clone. This chain connects TRBV19 to TRBJ1-5; 10 positions match TRBD1. The V segment lost 8 bases and the J segment 4 bases; nucleotides outside the gene matches: 5. The CDR3 totals 14 residues. Germline assignment: CDR1 LNHDA and CDR2 SQIVND (reference sequence). The CDR3 coding sequence is TGTGCCAGTTGGGACAGGGGCACGAATCAGCCCCAGCATTTT. This translates into CASWDRGTNQPQHF.

This chain links TRBV5-4 with TRBJ2-7, with 10 bases matching TRBD2. CDR3 size: 13 residues. Germline CDR1 reads SGHNT; CDR2 reads YYREEE (reference sequence). The trim removed 6 bases at V and 7 bases at J, leaving 7 bases unmatched. CDR3 residues: CASNLAGDKEQYF. The CDR3 DNA reads TGTGCCAGCAATCTAGCGGGAGATAAGGAGCAGTACTTC.

The gene calls are TRBV30 and TRBJ2-3, with 9 nucleotides matching TRBD2. CDR3 length equals 15 residues. V shed 2 bases and J 2 bases; nucleotides not matched to a gene: 5. CDR1 is GTSNPN, CDR2 SVGIG, per germline (reference sequence). The CDR3 loop is CAWSYLAGPTDTQYF. The CDR3 region has the DNA TGTGCCTGGAGTTATCTAGCGGGACCCACAGATACGCAGTATTTT.